This entry describes one TCR beta chain. This record belongs to a study of blood T cell repertoires in COVID-19. Study at large: Material from acute and convalescent COVID-19 was sourced from the United States, Italy and Spain.

Authors' data handling: Researchers report that nucleated cell counts were estimated from reference gene primer amplification. Clones were sequenced by immunoSEQ multiplex PCR, and TCRdb holds only the in-frame ones, with some missing. V and J calls and clone size follow that table, whereas D and trimming were derived from the DNA. The repertoire holds about 410,000 clones, with about 88% as singletons. The CDR3 contains 17 residues. Germline values: CDR1 LGHNA, CDR2 YSLEER. Between the trimmed V and J ends, which lost 0 bases and 0 bases, there was a span of 12 bases. Sequencing was carried out using peripheral blood. The chain has TRBV4-3 and TRBJ1-3, with D unclear. This TCR derives from a woman aged 40 to 50 with COVID-19, enrolled during active disease. Written as DNA, the CDR3 is TGCGCCAGCAGCCAAGATGCGGGGTCCCACTCTGGAAACACCATATATTTT. Translation gives CASSQDAGSHSGNTIYF.